This TCR beta chain was obtained from a study of T cells after yellow fever vaccination. CDR1 and CDR2 from the germline V gene are DFQATT and SNEGSKA (reference sequence). The V and J ends lost 3 bases and 8 bases respectively, with 21 bases between them. This CDR3 has 15 amino acids. Generation of TCR cDNA used 5'RACE template switching (which added a universal primer site and UMIs). TCRdb re-called the 5' RACE reads with MiXCR, one entry per CDR3 protein. The table has 500,000 to 650,000 distinct CDR3 sequences, 9% to 15% seen once. This clonotype has a handful of counts. Antigen specificity is unknown. Study-level findings and limits: The secondary response showed a weaker magnitude and a faster peak, day 5 versus 15. Clones from primary vaccination mostly reappeared after the booster (about 97% CD4, approximately 88% CD8).

The sequence was collected from a man younger than 40 who received the YFV17D yellow fever vaccine. The sample in question was PBMCs, obtained on the day of the yellow fever booster vaccination. The chain recombines TRBV20-1 with TRBJ2-3; maybe TRBD2 (6 bases). The DNA for the CDR3 is TGCAGTGCTAGGGGGTTTGAGGGAGGCGATCGTACGCAGTATTTT. Its translation is CSARGFEGGDRTQYF.